A single TCR beta chain is shown here with its context. The table came from immunoSEQ multiplex PCR; TCRdb's copy has only in-frame clones and leaves some out. The table includes about 150,000 clones, approximately 90% detected once. The CDR3 covers 13 residues. V gave up 6 bases and J gave up 4 bases; unmatched junction bases: 2. CDR1 and CDR2 (germline): SNHLY, FYNNEI. This sample stems from a study of T cell responses to AZD1222 COVID-19 vaccine. The V gene is TRBV2, the J gene TRBJ2-3; 9 bases align to TRBD1. The TCR comes from an adult who received the AZD1222 COVID-19 vaccine. The sample consisted of peripheral blood, taken 28 days after the second AZD1222 dose. CDR3: CASSRTGADTQYF. CDR3 nucleotide sequence: TGTGCCAGCAGCCGGACAGGGGCAGATACGCAGTATTTT.